This TCR beta chain was sequenced in a study of blood T cell repertoires in COVID-19. This clone turned up a few times. The table came from immunoSEQ multiplex PCR; TCRdb's copy has only in-frame clones and leaves some out. This sample carries some 80,000 clones, 90% of them seen once, and the ten largest clones take 2.5% to 3%. Trimming removed 0 bases from V and 0 bases from J, with 12 bases in between. The length of the CDR3 is 16 residues. CDR1 and CDR2 (germline): SGDLS, YYNGEE. This TCR was recovered from a human donor in a cohort sampled during active COVID-19. The sample consisted of peripheral blood. The chain is built from TRBV9 and TRBJ1-1; tentative D call: TRBD1 (6 bases). The CDR3 DNA follows: TGTGCCAGCAGCGTAGCGGCACAGGGAATGAACACTGAAGCTTTCTTT. It is translated as CASSVAAQGMNTEAFF.